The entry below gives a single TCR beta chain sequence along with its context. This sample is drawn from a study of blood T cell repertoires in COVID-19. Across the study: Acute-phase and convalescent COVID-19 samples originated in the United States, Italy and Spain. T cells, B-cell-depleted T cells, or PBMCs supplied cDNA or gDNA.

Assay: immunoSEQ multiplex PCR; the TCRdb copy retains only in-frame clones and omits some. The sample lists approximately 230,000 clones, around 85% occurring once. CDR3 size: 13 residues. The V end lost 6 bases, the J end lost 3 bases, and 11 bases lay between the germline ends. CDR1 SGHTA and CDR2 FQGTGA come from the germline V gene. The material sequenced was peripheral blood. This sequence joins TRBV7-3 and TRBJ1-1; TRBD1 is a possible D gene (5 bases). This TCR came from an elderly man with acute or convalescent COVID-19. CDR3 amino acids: CASSSGGDTEAFF. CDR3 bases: TGTGCCAGCAGTTCGGGAGGGGACACTGAAGCTTTCTTT.